This TCR beta chain was found in a study of control samples from healthy donors and cancer patients. This CDR3 comprises 16 residues. The V end was cut by 5 bases, the J end by 0 bases, with 16 bases between. CDR1 is WSHSY, CDR2 SAAADI, per germline. Generated by immunoSEQ multiplex PCR, the TCRdb table keeps only in-frame clones and is missing some. The table records about 54,000 clones, nearly 96% of them present only once. The sequenced sample was blood. The source of this sequence is a woman aged 30 to 39 in good health. This chain joins TRBV10-2 and TRBJ2-5; a possible D gene is TRBD2 (6 bases). The CDR3 sequence: CASSKTRPGDQETQYF. In DNA, the CDR3 is TGCGCCAGCAGTAAGACCCGCCCGGGGGACCAAGAGACCCAGTACTTC.